This T cell receptor (beta chain) was retrieved from a study of Graves' ophthalmopathy and Graves' hyperthyroidism. Study-level information: Cases classed as stable hyperthyroidism had no ophthalmopathy within 18 months of follow-up. Study results and limitations: Most expanded clonotypes from thyroid (those above 0.001 frequency) were also found in blood. Ophthalmopathy was separated from stable hyperthyroidism by a 13-signature model with 87.88% sensitivity and 81.08% specificity.

Beta-chain TCR CDR3 regions were amplified from RNA transcripts. The authors performed first-round RT-PCR with HTBI primers and then a second-round multiplex PCR. Using its own MiXCR run on the multiplex PCR reads, TCRdb lists one record per CDR3 protein. The profile shows around 1.1 million distinct CDR3 sequences, 35% to 40% of them singletons. Participants with hyperthyroidism, aged 18 to 65, were newly diagnosed with under 2 months' duration. As regards this clonotype: Its cognate antigen is unknown. A read error may explain this, as a much larger clone is one base away.

The sample comprised peripheral blood or thyroid tissue (not recorded which). This TCR came from an adult man with Graves' hyperthyroidism.

In nucleotides, the CDR3 is TGTGCCAGCAGCCCTAACAGGTGGACGTGGGCTGAAGCTTTCTTT. This translates into CASSPNRWTWAEAFF. This chain joins TRBV5-6 and TRBJ1-1; tentative D call: TRBD1 (5 bases). Between the trimmed V and J ends, which lost 4 bases and 6 bases, there was a span of 19 bases. The length of the CDR3 is 15 residues. Looked up from germline, CDR1 is SGHDT and CDR2 is YYEEEE.